A selection of T cell receptor beta chains follows, all from one sample in a study of identical twins. TCRdb reprocessed the 5' RACE reads via MiXCR and lists one record per CDR3 protein. The profile shows 420,000 or so distinct CDR3 sequences, under 20% of them singletons. Sequenced: naive T cells sorted from blood. These receptors all come from a man in his forties or fifties in good health. CDR3s include the opening cysteine and the closing phenylalanine or tryptophan. D genes are given only for firm matches. Only part of the rows carry a size: once, few, many, or a class if the clone is expanded.

J: TRBJ2-1
size: NA
V: TRBV11-1
D: NA
DNA: TGTGCCAGCACGACGGCTAGCTCCTACAATGAGCAGTTCTTC
CDR3: CASTTASSYNEQFF

J: TRBJ2-1
size: many
V: TRBV5-4
D: NA
DNA: TGTGCCAGCAGCTTGGGGAAAAATGAGCAGTTCTTC
CDR3: CASSLGKNEQFF

J: TRBJ2-3
size: few
V: TRBV6-1
D: NA
DNA: TGTGCCAGCAGTGAAACGGGAGCCACAGATACGCAGTATTTT
CDR3: CASSETGATDTQYF

J: TRBJ2-7
size: NA
V: TRBV6-1
D: TRBD2
DNA: TGTGCCAGCAGGCAAGCGGGGCACCCGTACGAGCAGTACTTC
CDR3: CASRQAGHPYEQYF

J: TRBJ1-1
size: NA
V: TRBV3-1
D: NA
DNA: TGTGCCAGCAGCCAGGGGATGGGGACTGAAGCTTTCTTT
CDR3: CASSQGMGTEAFF

J: TRBJ2-1
size: few
V: TRBV4-2
D: NA
DNA: TGTGCCAGCAGCCAAGGGTGGGCAGACAATGAGCAGTTCTTC
CDR3: CASSQGWADNEQFF

J: TRBJ2-2
size: many
V: TRBV28
D: NA
DNA: TGTGCCAGCAGCGTTAACACCGGGGAGCTGTTTTTT
CDR3: CASSVNTGELFF

J: TRBJ2-5
size: few
V: TRBV5-1
D: TRBD2
DNA: TGCGCCAGCAGCTTGGCGATCCAAGCGGGGAATCAAGAGACCCAGTACTTC
CDR3: CASSLAIQAGNQETQYF

J: TRBJ1-5
size: NA
V: TRBV6-1
D: NA
DNA: TGTGCCAGCACCCCCTTTAGGGGAGGCAATCAGCCCCAGCATTTT
CDR3: CASTPFRGGNQPQHF

J: TRBJ2-1
size: NA
V: TRBV14
D: NA
DNA: TGTGCCAGCAGCCTGTATTTCACCTACAATGAGCAGTTCTTC
CDR3: CASSLYFTYNEQFF

J: TRBJ2-7
size: NA
V: TRBV4-3
D: TRBD1
DNA: TGCGCCAGCAGCCAAGTGACAGGGTCCTACGAGCAGTACTTC
CDR3: CASSQVTGSYEQYF

J: TRBJ1-5
size: NA
V: TRBV6-1
D: NA
DNA: TGTGCCAGCAGTGGAGCCCTATTTAGTGGCAATCAGCCCCAGCATTTT
CDR3: CASSGALFSGNQPQHF

J: TRBJ1-3
size: many
V: TRBV11-2
D: TRBD1
DNA: TGTGCCAGCAGCACCTGGACAGGGGGAAACACCATATATTTT
CDR3: CASSTWTGGNTIYF

J: TRBJ2-5
size: NA
V: TRBV5-1
D: TRBD2
DNA: TGCGCCAGCAGCTTGGTCCCTAGCGGGGCTAGGGAGACCCAGTACTTC
CDR3: CASSLVPSGARETQYF

J: TRBJ2-5
size: few
V: TRBV29-1
D: NA
DNA: TGCAGCGTCGACAGTCAAGGGACCCAGTACTTC
CDR3: CSVDSQGTQYF

J: TRBJ2-7
size: many
V: TRBV20-1
D: NA
DNA: TGCAGTGCTGCCTCCTCCTTCACCTACGAGCAGTACTTC
CDR3: CSAASSFTYEQYF

J: TRBJ2-1
size: few
V: TRBV4-1
D: NA
DNA: TGCGCCAGCAGCCAATACGTGGACAGCTACAATGAGCAGTTCTTC
CDR3: CASSQYVDSYNEQFF

J: TRBJ2-5
size: many
V: TRBV7-2
D: NA
DNA: TGTGCCAGCAGCCCTAGTCCAGAGACCCAGTACTTC
CDR3: CASSPSPETQYF

J: TRBJ1-2
size: NA
V: TRBV6-2/TRBV6-3
D: NA
DNA: TGTGCCAGCAGTTACGCAGGAGGAACTATCTGGTATGGCTACACCTTC
CDR3: CASSYAGGTIWYGYTF

J: TRBJ2-7
size: few
V: TRBV9
D: TRBD1
DNA: TGTGCCAGCAGCCGGGACAGGGGACTTTACGAGCAGTACTTC
CDR3: CASSRDRGLYEQYF

J: TRBJ2-2
size: many
V: TRBV7-2
D: NA
DNA: TGTGCCAGCAGCTTAAACAGGGTGAACACCGGGGAGCTGTTTTTT
CDR3: CASSLNRVNTGELFF

J: TRBJ2-7
size: few
V: TRBV14
D: TRBD1
DNA: TGTGCCAGCAGCTACATCCGATATGGCCAGGGGGCCTACGAGCAGTACTTC
CDR3: CASSYIRYGQGAYEQYF

J: TRBJ1-1
size: many
V: TRBV10-3
D: NA
DNA: TGTGCCATCAGTGAAGGGATCCTACTAAGGGGGGACACTGAAGCTTTCTTT
CDR3: CAISEGILLRGDTEAFF

J: TRBJ1-5
size: few
V: TRBV7-2
D: NA
DNA: TGTGCCAGCAGCTTAGGTCGGCGTAGCAATCAGCCCCAGCATTTT
CDR3: CASSLGRRSNQPQHF

J: TRBJ1-4
size: NA
V: TRBV6-1
D: NA
DNA: TGTGCCAGCAGTGAAAACGCAGGGCGGAATGAAAAACTGTTTTTT
CDR3: CASSENAGRNEKLFF

J: TRBJ2-1
size: NA
V: TRBV20-1
D: NA
DNA: TGCAGTGCTAGACGACGGGAGTCCTACAATGAGCAGATCTTC
CDR3: CSARRRESYNEQIF

J: TRBJ2-7
size: many
V: TRBV20-1
D: TRBD1
DNA: TGCAGTGCTAGAGGTTGGACAGGCGACTCCTACGAGCAGTACTTC
CDR3: CSARGWTGDSYEQYF

J: TRBJ2-1
size: many
V: TRBV11-2
D: NA
DNA: TGTGCCAGCAGCTTAAATGAGCAGTTCTTC
CDR3: CASSLNEQFF

J: TRBJ2-2
size: NA
V: TRBV6-1
D: NA
DNA: TGTGCCAGCAGGCTAGCGCCATATGAGAGGCACGGGGAGCTGTTTTTT
CDR3: CASRLAPYERHGELFF

J: TRBJ2-1
size: NA
V: TRBV6-5
D: NA
DNA: TGTGCCAGCAGTTACTTTGCCCCGGGTGATGAGCAGTTCTTC
CDR3: CASSYFAPGDEQFF

J: TRBJ2-7
size: few
V: TRBV28
D: NA
DNA: TGTGCCAGCAGTTTAGATCCGGGCTACGAGCAGTACTTC
CDR3: CASSLDPGYEQYF

J: TRBJ2-2
size: many
V: TRBV7-9
D: NA
DNA: TGTGCCAGCAGCTTAGGAAGTCAGGGGTTCGGCGGGGAGCTGTTTTTT
CDR3: CASSLGSQGFGGELFF

J: TRBJ2-5
size: many
V: TRBV18
D: NA
DNA: TGTGCCAGCTCAAAAGGTCACCAAGAGACCCAGTACTTC
CDR3: CASSKGHQETQYF

J: TRBJ2-7
size: few
V: TRBV29-1
D: TRBD1
DNA: TGCAGCGTTGAGGGGGACAGGGGAAAGGCCTACGAGCAGTACTTC
CDR3: CSVEGDRGKAYEQYF

J: TRBJ2-7
size: NA
V: TRBV29-1
D: TRBD1
DNA: TGCAGCGTGACAGGGGTTTGGTACGAGCAGTACTTC
CDR3: CSVTGVWYEQYF

J: TRBJ2-7
size: few
V: TRBV20-1
D: NA
DNA: TGCAGTGCTAGAAGGGGACGGGACTCCTACGAGCAGTACTTC
CDR3: CSARRGRDSYEQYF

J: TRBJ2-5
size: few
V: TRBV7-2
D: NA
DNA: TGTGCCAGCAGCTTCAGGGTCCAAGAGACCCAGTACTTC
CDR3: CASSFRVQETQYF

J: TRBJ1-2
size: few
V: TRBV20-1
D: NA
DNA: TGCAGTGCTAGTCCTTCTCCTATATGGTATGGCTACACCTTC
CDR3: CSASPSPIWYGYTF

J: TRBJ2-7
size: few
V: TRBV6-1
D: TRBD2
DNA: TGTGCCAGCAGTCCCCTCGGGACTAGGAGCTCCTACGAGCAGTACTTC
CDR3: CASSPLGTRSSYEQYF

J: TRBJ2-7
size: NA
V: TRBV9
D: TRBD1
DNA: TGTGCCAGCAGCGTACAGGGGGCTTCTCCCTACGAGCAGTACTTC
CDR3: CASSVQGASPYEQYF